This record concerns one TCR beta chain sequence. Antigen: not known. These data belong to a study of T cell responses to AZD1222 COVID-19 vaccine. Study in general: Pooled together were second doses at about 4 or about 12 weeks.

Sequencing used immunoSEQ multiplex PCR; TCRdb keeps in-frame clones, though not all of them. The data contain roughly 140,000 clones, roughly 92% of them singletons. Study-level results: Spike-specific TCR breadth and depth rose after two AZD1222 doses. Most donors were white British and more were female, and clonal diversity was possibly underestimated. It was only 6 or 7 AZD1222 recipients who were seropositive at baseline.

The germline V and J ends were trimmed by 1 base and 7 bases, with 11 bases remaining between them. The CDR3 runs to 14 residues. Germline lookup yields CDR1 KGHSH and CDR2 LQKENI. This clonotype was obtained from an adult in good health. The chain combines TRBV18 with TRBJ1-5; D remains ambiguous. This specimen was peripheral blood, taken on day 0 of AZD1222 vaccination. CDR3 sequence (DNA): TGTGCCAGCTCACCACAAAGGGCAGAACAGCCCCAGCATTTT. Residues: CASSPQRAEQPQHF.